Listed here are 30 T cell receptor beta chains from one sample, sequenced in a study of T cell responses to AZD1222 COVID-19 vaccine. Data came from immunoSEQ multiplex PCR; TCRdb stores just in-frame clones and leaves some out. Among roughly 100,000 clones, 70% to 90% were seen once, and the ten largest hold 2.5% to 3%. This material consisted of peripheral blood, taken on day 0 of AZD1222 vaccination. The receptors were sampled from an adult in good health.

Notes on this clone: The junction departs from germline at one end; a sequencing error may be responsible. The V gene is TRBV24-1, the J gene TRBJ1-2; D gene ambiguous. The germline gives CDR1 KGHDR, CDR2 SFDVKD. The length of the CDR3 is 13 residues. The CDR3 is CATSVRLQYDYTF. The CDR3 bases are TGTGCCACCAGTGTACGGCTGCAATATGACTACACCTTC.

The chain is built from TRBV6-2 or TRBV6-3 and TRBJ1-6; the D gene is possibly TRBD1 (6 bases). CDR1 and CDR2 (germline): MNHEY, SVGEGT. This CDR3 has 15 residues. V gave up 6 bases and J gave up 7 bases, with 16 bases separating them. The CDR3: CASSETGAGNSPLHF. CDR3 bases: TGTGCCAGCAGCGAAACGGGGGCGGGGAATTCACCCCTCCACTTT.

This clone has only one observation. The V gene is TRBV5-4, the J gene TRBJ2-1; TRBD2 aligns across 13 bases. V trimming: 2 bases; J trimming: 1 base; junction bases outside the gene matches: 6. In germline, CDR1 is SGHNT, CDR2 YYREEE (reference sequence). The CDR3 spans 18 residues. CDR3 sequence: CASSLGLAGAVSYNEQFF. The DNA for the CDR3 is TGTGCCAGCAGCTTAGGACTAGCGGGGGCCGTGTCCTACAATGAGCAGTTCTTC.

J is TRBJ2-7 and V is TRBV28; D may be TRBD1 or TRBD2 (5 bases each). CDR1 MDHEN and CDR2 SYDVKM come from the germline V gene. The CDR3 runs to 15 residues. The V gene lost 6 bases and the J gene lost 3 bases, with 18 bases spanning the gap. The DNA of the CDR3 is TGTGCCAGCAGCACCCTGGGGACGGGTGGCTACGAGCAGTACTTC. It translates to CASSTLGTGGYEQYF.

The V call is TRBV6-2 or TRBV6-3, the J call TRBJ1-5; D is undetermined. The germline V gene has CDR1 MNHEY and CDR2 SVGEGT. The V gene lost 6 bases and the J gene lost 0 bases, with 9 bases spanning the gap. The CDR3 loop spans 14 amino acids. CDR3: CASSPTDSNQPQHF. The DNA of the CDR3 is TGTGCCAGCAGCCCAACAGATAGCAATCAGCCCCAGCATTTT.

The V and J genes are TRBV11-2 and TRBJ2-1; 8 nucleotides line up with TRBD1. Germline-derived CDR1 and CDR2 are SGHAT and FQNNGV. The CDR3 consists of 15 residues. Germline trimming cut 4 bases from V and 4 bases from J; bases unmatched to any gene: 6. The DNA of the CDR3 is TGTGCCAGCAGCTCCACGGGACAGGTGTACAATGAGCAGTTCTTC. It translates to CASSSTGQVYNEQFF. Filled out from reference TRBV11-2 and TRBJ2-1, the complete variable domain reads EAGVAQSPRYKIIEKRQSVAFWCNPISGHATLYWYQQILGQGPKLLIQFQNNGVVDDSQLPKDRFSAERLKGVDSTLKIQPAKLEDSAVYLCASSSTGQVYNEQFFGPGTRLTVL.

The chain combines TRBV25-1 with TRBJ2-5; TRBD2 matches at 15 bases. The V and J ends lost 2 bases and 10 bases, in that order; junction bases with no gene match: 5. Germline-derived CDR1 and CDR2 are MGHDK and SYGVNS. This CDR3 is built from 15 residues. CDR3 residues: CASSEGGLAGGIQYF. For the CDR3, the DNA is TGTGCCAGCAGTGAAGGTGGACTAGCGGGAGGGATCCAGTACTTC. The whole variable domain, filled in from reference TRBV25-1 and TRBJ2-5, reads EADIYQTPRYLVIGTGKKITLECSQTMGHDKMYWYQQDPGMELHLIHYSYGVNSTEKGDLSSESTVSRIRTEHFPLTLESARPSHTSQYLCASSEGGLAGGIQYFGPGTRLLVL.

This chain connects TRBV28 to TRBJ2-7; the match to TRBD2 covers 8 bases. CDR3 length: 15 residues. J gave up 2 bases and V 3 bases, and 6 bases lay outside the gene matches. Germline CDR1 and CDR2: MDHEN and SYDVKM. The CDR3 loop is CASSLDTSGPYEQYF. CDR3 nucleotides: TGTGCCAGCAGTTTGGACACTAGCGGACCCTACGAGCAGTACTTC.

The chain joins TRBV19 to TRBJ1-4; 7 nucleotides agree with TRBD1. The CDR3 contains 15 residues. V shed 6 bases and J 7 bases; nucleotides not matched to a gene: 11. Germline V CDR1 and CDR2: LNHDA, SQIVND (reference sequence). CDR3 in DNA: TGTGCCAGTAGGCTTAGACAGGGTTCGGGTGAAAAACTGTTTTTT. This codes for CASRLRQGSGEKLFF.

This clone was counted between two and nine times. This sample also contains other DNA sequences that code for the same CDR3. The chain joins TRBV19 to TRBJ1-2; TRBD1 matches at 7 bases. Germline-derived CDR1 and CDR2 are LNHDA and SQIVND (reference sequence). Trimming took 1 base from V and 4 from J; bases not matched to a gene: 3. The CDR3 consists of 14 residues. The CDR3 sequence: CASSIVGGTYGYTF. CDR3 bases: TGTGCCAGTAGTATAGTAGGGGGCACCTATGGCTACACCTTC.

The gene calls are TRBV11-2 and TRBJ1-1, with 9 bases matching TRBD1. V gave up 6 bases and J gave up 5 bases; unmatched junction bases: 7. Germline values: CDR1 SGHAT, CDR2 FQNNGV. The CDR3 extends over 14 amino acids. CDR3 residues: CASSTDRGRTEAFF. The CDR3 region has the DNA TGTGCCAGCAGTACCGACAGGGGGAGAACTGAAGCTTTCTTT.

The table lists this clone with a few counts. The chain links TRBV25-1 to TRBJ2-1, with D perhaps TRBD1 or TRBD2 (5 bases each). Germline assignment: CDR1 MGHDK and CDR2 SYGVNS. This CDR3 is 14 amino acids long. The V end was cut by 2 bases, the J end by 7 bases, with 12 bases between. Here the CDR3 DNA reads TGTGCCAGCAGTGAAGCGGGTTGGGGGAATGAGCAGTTCTTC. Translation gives CASSEAGWGNEQFF.

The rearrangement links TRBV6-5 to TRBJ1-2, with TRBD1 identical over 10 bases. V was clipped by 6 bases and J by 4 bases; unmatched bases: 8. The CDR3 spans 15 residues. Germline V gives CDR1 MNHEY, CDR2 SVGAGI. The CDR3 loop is CASSQDRGRGYGYTF. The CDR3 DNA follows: TGTGCCAGCAGCCAAGACAGGGGGCGCGGCTATGGCTACACCTTC.

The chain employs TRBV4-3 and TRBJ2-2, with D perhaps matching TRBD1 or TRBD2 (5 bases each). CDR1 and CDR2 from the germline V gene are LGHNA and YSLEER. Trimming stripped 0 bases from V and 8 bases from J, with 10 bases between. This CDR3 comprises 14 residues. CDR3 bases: TGCGCCAGCAGCCAAGAGCCGGGGCCTGGGGAGCTGTTTTTT. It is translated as CASSQEPGPGELFF.

This CDR3 is CASSYSRTGGNTEAFF. As DNA, the CDR3 is TGTGCCAGCAGTTACTCACGGACAGGGGGCAACACTGAAGCTTTCTTT. The chain uses TRBV6-5 and TRBJ1-1; 11 positions match TRBD1. The V gene's germline CDR1 is MNHEY and CDR2 SVGAGI. V lost 0 bases to trimming and J lost 2 bases; unmatched junction nucleotides: 2. The CDR3 length is 16 residues.

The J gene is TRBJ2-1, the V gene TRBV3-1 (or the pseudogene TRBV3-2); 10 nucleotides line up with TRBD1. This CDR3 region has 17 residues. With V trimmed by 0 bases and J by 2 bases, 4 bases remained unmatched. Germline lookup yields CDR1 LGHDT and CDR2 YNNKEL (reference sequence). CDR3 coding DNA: TGTGCCAGCAGCCAAGATTTGGGACAGGGGACCTACAATGAGCAGTTCTTC. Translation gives CASSQDLGQGTYNEQFF.

CDR3 sequence: CASSEWPSSYNSPLHF. In nucleotides, the CDR3 is TGCGCCAGCAGTGAATGGCCGAGCTCCTATAATTCACCCCTCCACTTT. This chain uses TRBV10-1 with TRBJ1-6; no clear D. The germline V gene encodes CDR1 WNHNN and CDR2 SYGVQD (reference sequence). The length of the CDR3 is 16 residues. Trimming took 3 bases from V and 0 from J, leaving 9 bases between them.

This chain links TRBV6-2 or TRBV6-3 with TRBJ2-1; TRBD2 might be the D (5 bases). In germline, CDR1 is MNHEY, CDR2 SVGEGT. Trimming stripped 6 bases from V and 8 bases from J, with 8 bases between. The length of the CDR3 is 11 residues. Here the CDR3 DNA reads TGTGCCAGCAGCCAGCGGCATGAGCAGTTCTTC. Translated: CASSQRHEQFF.

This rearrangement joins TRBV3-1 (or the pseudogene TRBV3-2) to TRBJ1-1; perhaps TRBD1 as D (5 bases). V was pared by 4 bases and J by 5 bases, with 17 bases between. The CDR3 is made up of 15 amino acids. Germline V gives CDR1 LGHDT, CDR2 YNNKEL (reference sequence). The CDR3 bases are TGTGCCAGCAGCCCCCAAGGGGCCGGGAAAACTGAAGCTTTCTTT. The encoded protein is CASSPQGAGKTEAFF.

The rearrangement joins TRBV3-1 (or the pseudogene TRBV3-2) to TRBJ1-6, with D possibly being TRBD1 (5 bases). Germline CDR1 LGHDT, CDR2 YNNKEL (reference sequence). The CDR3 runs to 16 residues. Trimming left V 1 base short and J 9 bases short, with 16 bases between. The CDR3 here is CASSQGGRGSISPLHF. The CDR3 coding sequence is TGTGCCAGCAGCCAAGGCGGGCGGGGGTCGATTTCACCCCTCCACTTT.

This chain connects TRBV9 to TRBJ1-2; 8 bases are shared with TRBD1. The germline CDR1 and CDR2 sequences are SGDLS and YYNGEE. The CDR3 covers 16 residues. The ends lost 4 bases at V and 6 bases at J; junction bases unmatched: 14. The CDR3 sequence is CASSSSPPRTGNGYTF. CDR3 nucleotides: TGTGCCAGCAGCTCCAGCCCCCCGAGGACAGGGAATGGCTACACCTTC. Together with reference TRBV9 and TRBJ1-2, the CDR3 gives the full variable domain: DSGVTQTPKHLITATGQRVTLRCSPRSGDLSVYWYQQSLDQGLQFLIQYYNGEERAKGNILERFSAQQFPDLHSELNLSSLELGDSALYFCASSSSPPRTGNGYTFGSGTRLTVV.

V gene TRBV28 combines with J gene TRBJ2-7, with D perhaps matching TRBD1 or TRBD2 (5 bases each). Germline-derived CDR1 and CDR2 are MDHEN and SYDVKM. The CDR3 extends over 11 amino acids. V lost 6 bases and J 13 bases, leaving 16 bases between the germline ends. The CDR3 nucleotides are TGTGCCAGCAGCTCGACGGGACGGCCTTACTTC. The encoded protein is CASSSTGRPYF. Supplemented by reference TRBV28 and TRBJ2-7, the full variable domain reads DVKVTQSSRYLVKRTGEKVFLECVQDMDHENMFWYRQDPGLGLRLIYFSYDVKMKEKGDIPEGYSVSREKKERFSLILESASTNQTSMYLCASSSTGRPYFGPGTRLTVT.

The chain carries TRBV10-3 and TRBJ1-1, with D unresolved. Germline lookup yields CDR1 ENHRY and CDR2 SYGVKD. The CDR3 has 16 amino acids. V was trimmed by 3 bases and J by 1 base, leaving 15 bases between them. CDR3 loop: CAISDRRNGENTEAFF. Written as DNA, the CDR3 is TGTGCCATCAGTGATCGGCGAAACGGCGAGAACACTGAAGCTTTCTTT.

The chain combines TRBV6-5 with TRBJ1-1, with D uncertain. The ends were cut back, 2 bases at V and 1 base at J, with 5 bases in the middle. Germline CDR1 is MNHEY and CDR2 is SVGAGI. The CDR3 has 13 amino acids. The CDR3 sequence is CASSYRRNTEAFF. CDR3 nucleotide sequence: TGTGCCAGCAGTTACAGGAGGAACACTGAAGCTTTCTTT.

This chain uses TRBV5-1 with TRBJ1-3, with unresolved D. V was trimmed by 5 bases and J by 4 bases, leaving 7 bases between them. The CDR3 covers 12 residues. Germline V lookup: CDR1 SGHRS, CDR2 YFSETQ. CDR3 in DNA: TGCGCCAGCAGTCTGACGGGAAACACCATATATTTT. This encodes CASSLTGNTIYF.

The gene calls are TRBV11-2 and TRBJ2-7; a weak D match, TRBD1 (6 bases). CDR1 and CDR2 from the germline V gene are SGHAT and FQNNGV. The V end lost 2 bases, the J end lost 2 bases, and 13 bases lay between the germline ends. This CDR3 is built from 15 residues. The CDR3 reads CASSLSHRATYEQYF. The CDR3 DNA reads TGTGCCAGCAGCTTATCGCACAGGGCCACCTACGAGCAGTACTTC.

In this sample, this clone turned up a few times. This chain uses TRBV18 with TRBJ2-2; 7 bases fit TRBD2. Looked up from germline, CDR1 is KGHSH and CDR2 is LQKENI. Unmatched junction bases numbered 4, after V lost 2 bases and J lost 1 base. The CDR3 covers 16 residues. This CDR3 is CASSPVGGRNTGELFF. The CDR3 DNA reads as TGTGCCAGCTCACCAGTCGGCGGGAGGAACACCGGGGAGCTGTTTTTT. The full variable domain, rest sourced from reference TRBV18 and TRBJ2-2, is NAGVMQNPRHLVRRRGQEARLRCSPMKGHSHVYWYRQLPEEGLKFMVYLQKENIIDESGMPKERFSAEFPKEGPSILRIQQVVRGDSAAYFCASSPVGGRNTGELFFGEGSRLTVL.

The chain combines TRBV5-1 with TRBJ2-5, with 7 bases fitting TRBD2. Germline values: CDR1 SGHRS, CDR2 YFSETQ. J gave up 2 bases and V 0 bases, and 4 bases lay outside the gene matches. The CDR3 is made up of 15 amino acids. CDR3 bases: TGCGCCAGCAGCTTGGGGCCCGGGGGGCAAGAGACCCAGTACTTC. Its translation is CASSLGPGGQETQYF.

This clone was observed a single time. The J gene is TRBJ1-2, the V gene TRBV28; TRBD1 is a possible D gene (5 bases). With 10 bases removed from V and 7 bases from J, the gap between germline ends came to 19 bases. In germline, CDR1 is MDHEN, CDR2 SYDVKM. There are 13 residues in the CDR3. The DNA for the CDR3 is TGTGCCACGGGGCCGCAGTTTACTTTTGGCTACACCTTC. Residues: CATGPQFTFGYTF.

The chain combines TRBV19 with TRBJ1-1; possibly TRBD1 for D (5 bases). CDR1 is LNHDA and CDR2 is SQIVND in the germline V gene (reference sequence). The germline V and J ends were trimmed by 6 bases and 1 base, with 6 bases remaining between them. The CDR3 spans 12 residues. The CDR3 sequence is CASRRGNTEAFF. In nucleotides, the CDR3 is TGTGCCAGTAGAAGGGGGAACACTGAAGCTTTCTTT.